The 19 T cell receptor beta chains below all came from one sample that was sequenced in a study of blood T cell repertoires in COVID-19 (dated by TCRdb to the early 2020s). Libraries were built with the immunoSEQ multiplex PCR assay. TCRdb stores this immuneACCESS table with in-frame sequences only. Part of the clones is absent; in the studies checked, under half of the shortfall reflects unresolved V genes, and no reason is known for the rest. This sample comprises about 330,000 clones, around 87% of them detected only once. Together, the top ten hold less than 6% of the sample. The sample comprised PBMCs or T cells enriched from blood (not recorded which). These receptor sequences come from a woman in her twenties or thirties who had recovered from COVID-19.

This sequence joins TRBV10-2 and TRBJ1-6; 7 bases match TRBD1. Germline lookup yields CDR1 WSHSY and CDR2 SAAADI. Germline trimming cut 5 bases from V and 3 bases from J; bases unmatched to any gene: 4. This CDR3 contains 15 residues. CDR3 nucleotide sequence: TGCGCCAGCAGTCAGGGGGTCGGCTATAATTCACCCCTCCACTTT. Its protein is CASSQGVGYNSPLHF.

The chain employs TRBV5-8 and TRBJ1-6, with a weak D call TRBD1 (5 bases). The CDR3 is 13 amino acids. V was cut by 4 bases and J by 14 bases, with 16 bases left in between. Germline V lookup: CDR1 SGHTS, CDR2 YDEGEE. The CDR3 DNA is TGTGCCAGCAGCCCGTCCCAGGGATGGACCCTCCACTTT. This sequence encodes CASSPSQGWTLHF.

The V and J genes are TRBV7-5 and TRBJ1-5; TRBD1 reflects the table's D call only, with no check against the DNA. TRBV7-5 is annotated as a pseudogene. The length of the CDR3 is 14 residues. CDR3 sequence reads: CARSRTGSRQPQHF. The CDR3 coding sequence is TGTGCCAGAAGCCGGACAGGGAGTCGACAGCCCCAGCATTTT.

The J gene is TRBJ2-1, the V gene TRBV5-4; D is unclear. CDR3 length: 12 residues. Trimming stripped 0 bases from V and 10 bases from J, with 8 bases between. CDR1 is SGHNT, CDR2 YYREEE, per germline (reference sequence). The CDR3, as DNA: TGTGCCAGCAGCTTGGACGCCGGGGAGCAGTTCTTC. Translating it yields CASSLDAGEQFF.

This clone was observed once. The chain recombines TRBV24-1 with TRBJ2-6; maybe TRBD1 (6 bases). From germline, CDR1 is KGHDR and CDR2 SFDVKD. Trimming took 10 bases from V and 0 from J, leaving 12 bases between them. The CDR3 totals 15 residues. The CDR3 region is CATGQTDSGANVLTF. The CDR3 bases are TGTGCCACAGGACAGACCGACTCTGGGGCCAACGTCCTGACTTTC.

The chain links TRBV28 to TRBJ2-2; 7 nucleotides line up with TRBD1. Germline V gives CDR1 MDHEN, CDR2 SYDVKM. The trim removed 8 bases at V and 7 bases at J, leaving 19 bases unmatched. CDR3 length: 17 amino acids. CDR3 protein: CASRQGLASLRGGELFF. CDR3 DNA sequence: TGTGCCAGCCGACAGGGTCTCGCCTCACTTAGGGGCGGGGAGCTGTTTTTT.

This clone was observed a single time. V gene TRBV19 combines with J gene TRBJ1-1; D might be TRBD1 (6 bases). CDR1 and CDR2 (germline): LNHDA, SQIVND (reference sequence). V was clipped by 2 bases and J by 2 bases, with 21 bases between them. The CDR3 has 18 amino acids. The CDR3 protein is CASSIRGGQGLINTEAFF. CDR3 coding DNA: TGTGCCAGTAGTATACGCGGCGGGCAGGGGCTAATAAACACTGAAGCTTTCTTT.

The chain carries TRBV5-4 and TRBJ1-4, with a weak D call TRBD1 (6 bases). This CDR3 is built from 16 residues. In germline, CDR1 is SGHNT, CDR2 YYREEE (reference sequence). V shed 3 bases and J shed 7 bases, with 19 bases lying between them. CDR3 coding DNA: TGTGCCAGCAGCTCAAAAGAACAGGGATCGGGTGAAAAACTGTTTTTT. It is translated as CASSSKEQGSGEKLFF.

This chain uses TRBV4-2 with TRBJ2-3; possibly TRBD1 for D (5 bases). V lost 1 base and J lost 2, with 16 bases in between. The CDR3 is 17 residues long. The germline gives CDR1 LGHNA, CDR2 YNFKEQ. This CDR3 is CASSQVASLRATDTQYF. The CDR3 bases are TGTGCCAGCAGCCAAGTCGCCTCTCTCAGGGCCACAGATACGCAGTATTTT.

This clone has a handful of counts. The rearrangement links TRBV13 to TRBJ1-1; 8 bases map to TRBD1. This CDR3 has 15 amino acids. Trimming cost V 1 base and J 5 bases; bases outside gene matches: 6. Germline V gene lookup returns CDR1 PRHDT and CDR2 FYEKMQ (reference sequence). The CDR3 loop is CASSLVPGGWTEAFF. CDR3 sequence (DNA): TGTGCCAGCAGCTTAGTTCCAGGGGGCTGGACTGAAGCTTTCTTT.

CDR3 protein: CASSSTDTSVATF. CDR3 bases: TGTGCCAGTAGTTCCACTGACACCTCGGTTGCCACCTTC. The chain employs TRBV19 and TRBJ1-2; unclear D gene. The CDR3 totals 13 residues. Between the trimmed V and J ends, which lost 5 bases and 13 bases, there was a span of 20 bases. Germline-derived CDR1 and CDR2 are LNHDA and SQIVND (reference sequence). The full variable domain, rest sourced from reference TRBV19 and TRBJ1-2, is DGGITQSPKYLFRKEGQNVTLSCEQNLNHDAMYWYRQDPGQGLRLIYYSQIVNDFQKGDIAEGYSVSREKKESFPLTVTSAQKNPTAFYLCASSSTDTSVATFGSGTRLTVV.

V gene TRBV5-1 combines with J gene TRBJ1-5; D ambiguous. This CDR3 has 16 amino acids. From germline, CDR1 is SGHRS and CDR2 YFSETQ. V lost 4 bases and J lost 1, with 15 bases in between. This CDR3 is CASSPGLEGSNQPQHF. CDR3 nucleotides: TGCGCCAGCAGCCCCGGACTCGAGGGCAGCAATCAGCCCCAGCATTTT. Full variable domain (rest looked up from reference TRBV5-1 and TRBJ1-5): KAGVTQTPRYLIKTRGQQVTLSCSPISGHRSVSWYQQTPGQGLQFLFEYFSETQRNKGNFPGRFSGRQFSNSRSEMNVSTLELGDSALYLCASSPGLEGSNQPQHFGDGTRLSIL.

This clone was observed a single time. The CDR3 DNA is TGCGCCAGCAGCTTGGGCGCCCCTGAACAGGGGAACTATGGCTACACCTTC. As protein: CASSLGAPEQGNYGYTF. The rearrangement links TRBV5-1 to TRBJ1-2; 7 bases agree with TRBD1. The CDR3 has 17 residues. The germline CDR1 and CDR2 sequences are SGHRS and YFSETQ. V dropped 0 bases and J dropped 2; count of bases not matched to a gene: 10.

The J gene is TRBJ1-5, the V gene TRBV7-2; D gene uncertain. This CDR3 spans 16 amino acids. The germline V gene encodes CDR1 SGHTA and CDR2 FQGNSA. Trimming left V 2 bases short and J 0 bases short, with 11 bases between. The CDR3 sequence is CASSLSGSPSNQPQHF. In nucleotides, the CDR3 is TGTGCCAGCAGCTTAAGCGGCAGCCCTAGCAATCAGCCCCAGCATTTT.

The chain joins TRBV10-3 to TRBJ1-5; D possibly corresponds to TRBD1 (6 bases). Trimming removed 6 bases at V and 4 bases at J, with 13 bases between. This CDR3 region has 14 residues. The germline V gene has CDR1 ENHRY and CDR2 SYGVKD. DNA for the CDR3: TGTGCCATCAGCCCCGGGACACAAAATCAGCCCCAGCATTTT. Translated, it gives CAISPGTQNQPQHF.

The chain combines TRBV6-2 or TRBV6-3 with TRBJ2-1; 7 bases are a match to TRBD2. After removal of 2 bases from V and 8 bases from J, the junction contained 9 bases not matched to a gene. The CDR3 has 15 amino acids. Germline CDR1 reads MNHEY; CDR2 reads SVGEGT. CDR3 coding DNA: TGTGCCAGCAGTTACGCGGCGGGGGAGTACGATGAGCAGTTCTTC. This translates into CASSYAAGEYDEQFF.

The chain has TRBV10-2 and TRBJ1-2; unclear D gene. CDR3 size: 13 residues. Germline V gives CDR1 WSHSY, CDR2 SAAADI. V shed 6 bases and J shed 8 bases, with 16 bases lying between them. The CDR3 sequence is CASSPSGTRGYTF. CDR3 DNA sequence: TGCGCCAGCAGCCCAAGCGGCACGAGGGGCTACACCTTC.

The J gene is TRBJ2-7, the V gene TRBV6-1; 11 nucleotides align to TRBD2. Germline loops: CDR1 MNHNS, CDR2 SASEGT. With V trimmed by 8 bases and J by 7 bases, 10 bases remained unmatched. There are 14 residues in the CDR3. CDR3 nucleotides: TGTGCCAGCCTTCAAGGACTAGCGGGCTTTGAGCAGTACTTC. As protein: CASLQGLAGFEQYF.

The chain is built from TRBV27 and TRBJ2-2, with 7 bases identical to TRBD1. This CDR3 comprises 18 residues. CDR1 MNHEY and CDR2 SMNVEV come from the germline V gene (reference sequence). J gave up 9 bases and V 6 bases, and 22 bases lay outside the gene matches. The CDR3 DNA reads TGTGCCAGCAGAACTCGACAGGGACGAAGCCGAGGAGGCAGGGAGCTGTTTTTT. As protein: CASRTRQGRSRGGRELFF.